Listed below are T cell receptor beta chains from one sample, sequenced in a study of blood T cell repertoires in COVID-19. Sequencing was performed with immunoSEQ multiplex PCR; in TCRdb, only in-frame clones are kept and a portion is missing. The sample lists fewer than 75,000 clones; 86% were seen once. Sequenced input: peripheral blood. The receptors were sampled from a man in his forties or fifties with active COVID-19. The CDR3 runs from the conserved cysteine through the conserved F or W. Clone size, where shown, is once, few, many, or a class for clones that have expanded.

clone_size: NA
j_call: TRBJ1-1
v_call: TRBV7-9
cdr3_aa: CASSPTPGTGGPGTEAFF

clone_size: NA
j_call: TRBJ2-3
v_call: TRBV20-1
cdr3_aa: CSASIPADTQYF

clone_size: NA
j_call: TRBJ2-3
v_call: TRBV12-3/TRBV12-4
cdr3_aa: CASSLARSDTQYF

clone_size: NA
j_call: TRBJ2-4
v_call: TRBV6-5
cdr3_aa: CASSYSGGRSKNIQYF

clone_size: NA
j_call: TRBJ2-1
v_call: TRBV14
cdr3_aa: CASSQIPLKQGDPSYNEQFF

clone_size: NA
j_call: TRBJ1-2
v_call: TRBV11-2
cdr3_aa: CASSRQGDGYTF

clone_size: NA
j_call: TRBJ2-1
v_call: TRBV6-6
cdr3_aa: CASSYSQREPYNEQFF

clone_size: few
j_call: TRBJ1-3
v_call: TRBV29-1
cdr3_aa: CSVATSSGNTIYF

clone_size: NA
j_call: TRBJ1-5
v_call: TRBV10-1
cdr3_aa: CATWGGYNQPQHF

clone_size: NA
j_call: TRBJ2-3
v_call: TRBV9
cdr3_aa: CASSLTLDTQYF

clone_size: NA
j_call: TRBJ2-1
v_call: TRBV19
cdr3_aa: CASTSPRSTYNEQFF

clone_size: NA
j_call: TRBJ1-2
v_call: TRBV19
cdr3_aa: CASSGRAAGLINYGYTF

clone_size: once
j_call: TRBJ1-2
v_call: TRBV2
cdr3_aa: CASSEGRRSGYTF

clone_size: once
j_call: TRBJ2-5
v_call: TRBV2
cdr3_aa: CASSWSDLRGETQYF

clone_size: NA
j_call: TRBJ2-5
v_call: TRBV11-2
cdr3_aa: CASSLGAEETQYF

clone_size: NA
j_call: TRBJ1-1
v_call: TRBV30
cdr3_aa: CAWSKQGRTEAFF

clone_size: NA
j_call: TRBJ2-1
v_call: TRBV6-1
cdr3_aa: CASSELAGTYNEQFF

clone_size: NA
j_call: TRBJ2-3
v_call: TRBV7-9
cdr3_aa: CASSQTGGINTDTQYF